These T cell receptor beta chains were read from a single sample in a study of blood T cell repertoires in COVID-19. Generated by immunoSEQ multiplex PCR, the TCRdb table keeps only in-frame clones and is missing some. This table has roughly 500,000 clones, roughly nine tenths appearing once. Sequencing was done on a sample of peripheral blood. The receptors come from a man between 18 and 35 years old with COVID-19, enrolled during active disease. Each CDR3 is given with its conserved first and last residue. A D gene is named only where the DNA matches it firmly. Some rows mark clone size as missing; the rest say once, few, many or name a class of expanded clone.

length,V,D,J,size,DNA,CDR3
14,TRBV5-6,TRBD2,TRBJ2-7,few,TGTGCCAGCAGCCCAGGGAAGCGGGAAGGCGAGCAGTACTTC,CASSPGKREGEQYF
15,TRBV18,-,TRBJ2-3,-,TGTGCCAGCTCACCTGACTATTTGAGTACAGATACGCAGTATTTT,CASSPDYLSTDTQYF
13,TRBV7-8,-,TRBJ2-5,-,TGTGCCAGCAGCTTTTGGCAGAAAGAGACCCAGTACTTC,CASSFWQKETQYF
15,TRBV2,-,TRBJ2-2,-,TGTGCCAGCAGTGAAATTACTAGCCCGTCCGGGGAGCTGTTTTTT,CASSEITSPSGELFF
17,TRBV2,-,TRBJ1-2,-,TGTGCCAGCAGTGTAGAAAGTCGGGGGACGGTACGCTATGGCTACACCTTC,CASSVESRGTVRYGYTF
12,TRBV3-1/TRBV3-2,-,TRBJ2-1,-,TGTGCCAGCAGCGTAATCGCCGGGGAACAGTTCTTC,CASSVIAGEQFF
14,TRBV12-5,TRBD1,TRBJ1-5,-,TGTGCTAGTGGTTTATCACAGGGGGCGAAGCCCCAGCATTTT,CASGLSQGAKPQHF
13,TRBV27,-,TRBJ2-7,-,TGTGCCAGCAGTCAGGGCAAGGCCTACGAGCAGTACTTC,CASSQGKAYEQYF
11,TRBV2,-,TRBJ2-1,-,TGTGCCAGCAGGAGGAGTTGGGAGCAGTTCTTC,CASRRSWEQFF
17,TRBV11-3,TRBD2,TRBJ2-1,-,TGTGCCAGCAGCTTAGATCGGCTAGCGGGAGTCTACAATGAGCAGTTCTTC,CASSLDRLAGVYNEQFF
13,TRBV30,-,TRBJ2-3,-,TGTGCCTGGAGCCAGGGGTTGACAGATACGCAGTATTTT,CAWSQGLTDTQYF
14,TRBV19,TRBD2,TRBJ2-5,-,TGTGCCAGTAGACTAGCGGGAGTTGCCGAGACCCAGTACTTC,CASRLAGVAETQYF
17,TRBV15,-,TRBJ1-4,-,TGTGCCACCAGCAGTACAGACAGCCCTGCAACTAATGAAAAACTGTTTTTT,CATSSTDSPATNEKLFF
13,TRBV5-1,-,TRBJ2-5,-,TGCGCCAGCAGCTTGGGCCTAGCGGAGACCCAGTACTTC,CASSLGLAETQYF
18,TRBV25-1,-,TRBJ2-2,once,TGTGCCAGCAGTGACCACAGCGGCCGGTACGCGAACACCGGGGAGCTGTTTTTT,CASSDHSGRYANTGELFF
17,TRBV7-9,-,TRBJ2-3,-,TGTGCCAGCAGCCCGAGTTTAGCCGGGACTGTCACAGATACGCAGTATTTT,CASSPSLAGTVTDTQYF
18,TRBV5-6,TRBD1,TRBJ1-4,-,TGTGCCAGCAGCTTTTTGAGGACAGGGGCTTCCACTAATGAAAAACTGTTTTTT,CASSFLRTGASTNEKLFF
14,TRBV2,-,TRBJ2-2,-,TGTGCCAGCAGTGCAGGGATTTACACCGGGGAGCTGTTTTTT,CASSAGIYTGELFF
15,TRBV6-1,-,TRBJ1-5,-,TGTGCCAGCAGTGAAGGACTGAATAGCAATCAGCCCCAGCATTTT,CASSEGLNSNQPQHF
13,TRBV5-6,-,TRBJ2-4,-,TGTGCCAGCAGCACCGGAGCGGAAGGCATTCAGTACTTC,CASSTGAEGIQYF
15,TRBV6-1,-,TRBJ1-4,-,TGTGCCAGCAGTGACCGACAGGTGGGAAATGAAAAACTGTTTTTT,CASSDRQVGNEKLFF
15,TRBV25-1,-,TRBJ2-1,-,TGTGCCAGCAGTGGTCCCAGTCTCTCCTCCAATGAGCAGTTCTTC,CASSGPSLSSNEQFF
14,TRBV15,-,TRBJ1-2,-,TGTGCCACCAGCAGAGAGGGGGGAGGAGATGGCTACACCTTC,CATSREGGGDGYTF
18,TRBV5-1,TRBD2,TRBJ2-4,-,TGCGCCAGCAGCTTGGGGTACTATAGCGGGATTTACCAAAACATTCAGTACTTC,CASSLGYYSGIYQNIQYF
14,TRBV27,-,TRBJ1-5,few,TGTGCCAGCAGCCTAAGGTCCGGAGATCAGCCCCAGCATTTT,CASSLRSGDQPQHF
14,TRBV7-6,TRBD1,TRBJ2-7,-,TGTGCCAGCAGCGCCGGCAGGGGGAGACACGAGCAGTACTTC,CASSAGRGRHEQYF
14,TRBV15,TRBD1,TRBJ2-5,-,TGTGCCACGCATCGTGCCGGGACAGAAGAGACCCAGTACTTC,CATHRAGTEETQYF
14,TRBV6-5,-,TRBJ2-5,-,TGTGCCAGCAGTTCGAATAAGCATCCGGGGACCCAGTACTTC,CASSSNKHPGTQYF
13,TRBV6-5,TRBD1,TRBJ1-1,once,TGTGCCAGCAGGAAACAGGGGTACAATGAAGCTTTCTTT,CASRKQGYNEAFF
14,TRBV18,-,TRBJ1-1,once,TGTGCCAGCTCCCTAGGGGCCGGCAACACTGAAGCTTTCTTT,CASSLGAGNTEAFF
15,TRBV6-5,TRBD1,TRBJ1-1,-,TGTGCCAGCAGTCTCCACAGGGGATTGAACACTGAAGCTTTCTTT,CASSLHRGLNTEAFF
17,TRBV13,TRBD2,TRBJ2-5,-,TGTGCCAGCAGCTTGTTGCCTAGCGGGGGGGAAGGGGAGACCCAGTACTTC,CASSLLPSGGEGETQYF
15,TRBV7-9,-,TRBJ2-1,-,TGTGCCAGCAGCCCAACCGGGATCTCCTACAATGAGCAGTTCTTC,CASSPTGISYNEQFF
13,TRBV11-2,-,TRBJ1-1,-,TGTGCCAGCAGCGCAGCAGGGTACACTGAAGCTTTCTTT,CASSAAGYTEAFF
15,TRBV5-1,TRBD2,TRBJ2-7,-,TGCGCCAGCAGCTTGGACCTAGCGGGAGGGCGCGAGCAGTACTTC,CASSLDLAGGREQYF
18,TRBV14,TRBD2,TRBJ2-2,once,TGTGCCAGCAGCCCGACTAGCGGGAGTTTAGTTAACACCGGGGAGCTGTTTTTT,CASSPTSGSLVNTGELFF
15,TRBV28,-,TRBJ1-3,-,TGTGCCAGCAGTTTTGGGGCCTTCTCTGGAAACACCATATATTTT,CASSFGAFSGNTIYF
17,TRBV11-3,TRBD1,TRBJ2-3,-,TGTGCCAGCAGCCCATTGGTAGGGGGCGCGGGCACAGATACGCAGTATTTT,CASSPLVGGAGTDTQYF
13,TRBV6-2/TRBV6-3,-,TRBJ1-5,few,TGTGCCAGCAGTTTAGCTGCCCTTGGGCCCCAGCATTTT,CASSLAALGPQHF
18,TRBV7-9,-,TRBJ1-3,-,TGTGCCAGCAGCTTAGGGGAGGGGCGGAGAGGCTCTGGAAACACCATATATTTT,CASSLGEGRRGSGNTIYF
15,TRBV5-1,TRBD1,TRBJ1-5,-,TGCGCCAGCAGCTTGGGGACAGGGAGTGATCAGCCCCAGCATTTT,CASSLGTGSDQPQHF